Listed below are T cell receptor beta chains from one sample, sequenced in a study of control samples from healthy donors and cancer patients. Sequenced by immunoSEQ multiplex PCR; TCRdb stores in-frame clones only, minus some. Seen here are approximately 170,000 clones, 93% observed once, and the top ten hold roughly 3.9%. Material: blood. The receptor set was obtained from a woman in her fifties or sixties in good health. The CDR3 runs from the conserved cysteine through the conserved F or W. A D gene is named only where the DNA matches it firmly. For some rows the clone size is stated as once, few or many, or as a class when expanded; others skip it.

CDR3nt	CDR3aa	abundance	v_gene	j_gene	d_gene
TGTGCCTGGAGTGTAACGGAGAAAGGACCGTTCTTC	CAWSVTEKGPFF	-	TRBV30	TRBJ2-1	-
TGTGCCAGCTCACAAAACCGTCGCCAGGGAGGAGAGACCCAGTACTTC	CASSQNRRQGGETQYF	-	TRBV18	TRBJ2-5	-
TGTGCCAGCAGAATCGGACAGGTCATGAACACTGAAGCTTTCTTT	CASRIGQVMNTEAFF	-	TRBV6-5	TRBJ1-1	TRBD1
TGTGCCAGCAGCCCACAATCGACAGGGAATCAGCCCCAGCATTTT	CASSPQSTGNQPQHF	-	TRBV3-1/TRBV3-2	TRBJ1-5	TRBD1
TGTGCCAGCAGTGATCGGGACACCGCAATTAATGAAAAACTGTTTTTT	CASSDRDTAINEKLFF	-	TRBV6-1	TRBJ1-4	-
TGCGCCAGCAGCCAAGCCGGGACAGGGTTTTGGCCCCAGCATTTT	CASSQAGTGFWPQHF	-	TRBV4-3	TRBJ1-5	TRBD1
TGTGCCAGCTCAATCGGGATTGATGAAAAACTGTTTTTT	CASSIGIDEKLFF	once	TRBV18	TRBJ1-4	-
TGTGCCAGCAGCTTAGCCGGTGGGCTAGAAGCTTACAATGAGCAGTTCTTC	CASSLAGGLEAYNEQFF	-	TRBV7-8	TRBJ2-1	-
TGTGCCAGCAGCCAAGGTGGGGAGGGAAGCACTGAAGCTTTCTTT	CASSQGGEGSTEAFF	-	TRBV28	TRBJ1-1	-
TGTGCCAGCATGACGGGCCCGCAAGAGACCCAGTACTTC	CASMTGPQETQYF	-	TRBV7-2	TRBJ2-5	-
TGTGCCAGCACCACTGGGTCCCAATCCTACAATGAGCAGTTCTTC	CASTTGSQSYNEQFF	-	TRBV11-2	TRBJ2-1	-
TGTGCCAGCAGTGAGACAGGGGCTGAAGCTTTCTTT	CASSETGAEAFF	-	TRBV2	TRBJ1-1	TRBD1
TGTGCCAGCAGCTTAACATTGGGGGGGTTGAAAACCTACGAGCAGTACTTC	CASSLTLGGLKTYEQYF	-	TRBV7-2	TRBJ2-7	TRBD2
TGTGCCAGCAGTGATCGCCGGGGCGTTGATTCACCCCTCCACTTT	CASSDRRGVDSPLHF	few	TRBV2	TRBJ1-6	-
TGTGCCAGCTCACCGGATGGGGTCAGCCAGTACTTC	CASSPDGVSQYF	-	TRBV18	TRBJ2-5	-
TGTGCCAGCAGACTCGGGACACCCAACACTGAAGCTTTCTTT	CASRLGTPNTEAFF	-	TRBV11-2	TRBJ1-1	-
TGTGCCAGCAGCCAAGATCTTCGGAACAGGGATCAGCAGTTCTTC	CASSQDLRNRDQQFF	-	TRBV3-1/TRBV3-2	TRBJ2-1	-
TGCGCCAGCAGGTCCTCATTCTCGGGCAATGAGCAGTTCTTC	CASRSSFSGNEQFF	-	TRBV5-1	TRBJ2-1	-
TGTGCCAGCAGCGACCGGGACAGTCTTCCCTACAATGAGCAGTTCTTC	CASSDRDSLPYNEQFF	once	TRBV5-6	TRBJ2-1	TRBD1
TGCGCCAGCAGCCGGCAGGGATCCTACAATGAGCAGTTCTTC	CASSRQGSYNEQFF	-	TRBV5-1	TRBJ2-1	-
TGTGCCAGCAGCGTAGAATGGGGGAACTATGGCTACACCTTC	CASSVEWGNYGYTF	-	TRBV9	TRBJ1-2	-
TGTGCCATCAGTGAGCGGGGGGCCAGTGAAGCTTTCTTT	CAISERGASEAFF	-	TRBV10-3	TRBJ1-1	-
TGTGCCAGCAGCCCAACCGGGACAGGGGTGTCTAACGAGCAGTACTTC	CASSPTGTGVSNEQYF	few	TRBV7-2	TRBJ2-7	TRBD1
TGTGCCAGCAGTTACGGGGCGGCAGAAACTAGTTCACCCCTCCACTTT	CASSYGAAETSSPLHF	-	TRBV6-5	TRBJ1-6	-
TGCGCCAGCAGGGGGCGGGGGGGACCAGATACGCAGTATTTT	CASRGRGGPDTQYF	-	TRBV10-1	TRBJ2-3	TRBD2
TGCGCCAGCAGCCAAATTGAGGGTCCGGCCCAGGGTCTTTTCTTT	CASSQIEGPAQGLFF	-	TRBV4-3	TRBJ1-1	-
TGTGCCAGTAGTATAAGGGCCGAGATCCGGGAGCAGTACTTC	CASSIRAEIREQYF	-	TRBV19	TRBJ2-7	-
TGTGCCAGCAGCTTGGAGGACAGGGCCGGCGGAGAGACCCAGTACTTC	CASSLEDRAGGETQYF	-	TRBV5-5	TRBJ2-5	TRBD1
TGTGCCAGCAGTCTTTCCTACGAGCAGTACTTC	CASSLSYEQYF	-	TRBV2	TRBJ2-7	-
TGTGCCAGTATGGGGGGGAGTAGCAATCAGCCCCAGCATTTT	CASMGGSSNQPQHF	-	TRBV19	TRBJ1-5	-
TGTGCCAGCAGCACAGGCCAGGGGACAGATACGCAGTATTTT	CASSTGQGTDTQYF	once	TRBV9	TRBJ2-3	-
TGTGCCAGCAGTTACTCTTCCGGTCGGGGAGAGACCCAGTACTTC	CASSYSSGRGETQYF	once	TRBV6-5	TRBJ2-5	-
TGTGCCAGCAGTTTAATGAATCAGCCCCAGCATTTT	CASSLMNQPQHF	-	TRBV12-3/TRBV12-4	TRBJ1-5	-
TGCGCCAGCAGCTTGGTGGCCGAGAACACTGAAGCTTTCTTT	CASSLVAENTEAFF	-	TRBV5-1	TRBJ1-1	-
TGTGCCAGCAGCTTAGGGCAGGGGTCCTACAATGAGCAGTTCTTC	CASSLGQGSYNEQFF	-	TRBV5-5	TRBJ2-1	-
TGTGCCACCAGTGATGGGGACGGATTCGCGAACACCGGGGAGCTGTTTTTT	CATSDGDGFANTGELFF	-	TRBV24-1	TRBJ2-2	-
TGTGCCAGCAGTTACGAACCGAACACCGGGGAGCTGTTTTTT	CASSYEPNTGELFF	-	TRBV2	TRBJ2-2	-
TGCGCCAGCAGCCAAGAGATCGTTGTAAACTATGGCTACACCTTC	CASSQEIVVNYGYTF	-	TRBV4-3	TRBJ1-2	-
TGTGCCATCAGCGGACGCTCTGGAAACACCATATATTTT	CAISGRSGNTIYF	-	TRBV10-3	TRBJ1-3	-
TGTGCCAGCAGCTCACGTCCCGGGACAGGGTACATGAACACTGAAGCTTTCTTT	CASSSRPGTGYMNTEAFF	-	TRBV7-2	TRBJ1-1	TRBD1
TGTGCCAGCAGCTTACAAGAGGTTAAGAACACTGAAGCTTTCTTT	CASSLQEVKNTEAFF	-	TRBV7-2	TRBJ1-1	-
TGCGCCAGCAGCTTGACGCCGGCGAACACTGAAGCTTTCTTT	CASSLTPANTEAFF	-	TRBV5-1	TRBJ1-1	-